This is a list of T cell receptor beta chains from one sample in a study of T cells after yellow fever vaccination. TCRdb fed the 5' RACE reads into MiXCR, producing one record per CDR3 protein. The sample lists 200,000 to 300,000 distinct CDR3 sequences, 3.6% occurring once. Specimen: PBMCs, collected 15 days after the yellow fever booster vaccination. The receptors were gathered from a man aged 18 to 30 who received the YFV17D yellow fever vaccine. CDR3s include the opening cysteine and the closing phenylalanine or tryptophan. The D gene is left open where the match is weak. A row's size may be missing; if present it is once, few, many or a size class.

D gene	V gene	J gene	clone size	CDR3 protein	CDR3 DNA
TRBD2	TRBV3-1	TRBJ2-7	many	CASSHRAGGTPYEQYF	TGTGCCAGCAGCCACCGCGCGGGGGGGACGCCCTACGAGCAGTACTTC
-	TRBV30	TRBJ1-1	many	CAWRYGGNTEAFF	TGTGCCTGGAGATACGGGGGAAACACTGAAGCTTTCTTT
-	TRBV7-2	TRBJ2-4	many	CASSLASRGALNIQYF	TGTGCCAGCAGCTTAGCCTCCCGCGGGGCCTTAAACATTCAGTACTTC
-	TRBV15	TRBJ1-5	many	CATTTGINQPQHF	TGTGCCACCACCACGGGGATTAATCAGCCCCAGCATTTT
-	TRBV5-1	TRBJ1-2	many	CASSTATGANYGYTF	TGCGCCAGCAGCACCGCGACAGGAGCTAACTATGGCTACACCTTC
-	TRBV4-1	TRBJ1-4	few	CASSQGGWGSANEKLFF	TGCGCCAGCAGCCAGGGGGGATGGGGCAGTGCTAATGAAAAACTGTTTTTT
-	TRBV6-6	TRBJ1-5	many	CASSSLGQTGPAGPQHF	TGTGCCAGCAGTTCCTTGGGTCAAACAGGGCCCGCAGGGCCCCAGCATTTT
TRBD1	TRBV30	TRBJ2-1	many	CAWGLWRTGYNEQFF	TGTGCCTGGGGGCTATGGAGGACAGGGTACAATGAGCAGTTCTTC
-	TRBV19	TRBJ2-5	many	CASSIGDGVGETQYF	TGTGCCAGTAGTATCGGCGACGGGGTTGGAGAGACCCAGTACTTC
-	TRBV7-8	TRBJ1-6	many	CASSVRALSSPLHF	TGTGCCAGCAGCGTCAGAGCCCTCAGTTCACCCCTCCACTTT
TRBD1	TRBV20-1	TRBJ2-7	many	CSARDRGLSYEQYF	TGCAGTGCTCGAGACAGGGGGCTGTCCTACGAGCAGTACTTC
TRBD1	TRBV5-1	TRBJ2-5	medium-sized	CASSGTAQETQYF	TGCGCCAGCAGCGGGACAGCGCAAGAGACCCAGTACTTC
TRBD1	TRBV28	TRBJ2-1	many	CASSSWTGGFNEQFF	TGTGCCAGCAGTTCCTGGACAGGGGGTTTCAATGAGCAGTTCTTC
-	TRBV12-3/TRBV12-4	TRBJ2-2	many	CASSLAGTITGELFF	TGTGCCAGCAGCCTCGCCGGGACCATCACCGGGGAGCTGTTTTTT
TRBD2	TRBV6-6	TRBJ2-1	many	CASSWRGGAGRYEQFF	TGTGCCAGCAGTTGGCGCGGGGGGGCCGGGCGGTATGAGCAGTTCTTC
TRBD1	TRBV25-1	TRBJ1-5	many	CASSRGGVQPQHF	TGTGCCAGCAGTCGAGGGGGCGTTCAGCCCCAGCATTTT
-	TRBV20-1	TRBJ2-5	many	CSAREVTVQTQYF	TGCAGTGCTAGAGAGGTAACGGTCCAGACCCAGTACTTC
TRBD1	TRBV29-1	TRBJ2-3	many	CSVFWTGYTDTQYF	TGCAGCGTTTTTTGGACAGGTTACACAGATACGCAGTATTTT
-	TRBV7-2	TRBJ2-2	many	CASREGPNTGELFF	TGTGCCAGTAGAGAGGGGCCTAACACCGGGGAGCTGTTTTTT
-	TRBV7-2	TRBJ1-2	many	CASSSAPSRYYGYTF	TGTGCCAGCAGTTCAGCCCCCAGTCGGTACTATGGCTACACCTTC
TRBD1	TRBV11-2	TRBJ2-5	many	CASSSPRGYATQYF	TGTGCCAGCAGTTCTCCCAGGGGGTACGCGACCCAGTACTTC
-	TRBV7-7	TRBJ2-5	many	CASSPKPGYQETQYF	TGTGCCAGCAGCCCGAAGCCTGGGTACCAAGAGACCCAGTACTTC
TRBD1	TRBV6-5	TRBJ2-3	many	CASSTRTGRADTQYF	TGTGCCAGCAGTACAAGGACAGGGCGGGCAGATACGCAGTATTTT
-	TRBV20-1	TRBJ1-2	many	CSAPVGQGLYYGYTF	TGCAGTGCTCCGGTCGGGCAGGGACTCTACTATGGCTACACCTTC
-	TRBV2	TRBJ1-2	many	CASSESAIGAFPVYGYTF	TGTGCCAGCAGTGAATCGGCGATCGGGGCATTCCCGGTCTATGGCTACACCTTC
TRBD1	TRBV30	TRBJ1-5	many	CAWSVGQGMVQPQHF	TGTGCCTGGAGTGTAGGACAGGGGATGGTTCAGCCCCAGCATTTT
TRBD1	TRBV28	TRBJ1-5	many	CASSFYGQGRQPQHF	TGTGCCAGCAGTTTTTACGGACAGGGGAGACAGCCCCAGCATTTT
-	TRBV29-1	TRBJ1-2	many	CSVGARNYGYTF	TGCAGCGTTGGCGCCCGTAACTATGGCTACACCTTC
-	TRBV6-5	TRBJ1-1	many	CASSRNRETEAFF	TGTGCCAGCAGTCGCAACAGGGAGACTGAAGCTTTCTTT
-	TRBV7-2	TRBJ1-3	many	CASSSAGGTRGNTIYF	TGTGCCAGCAGCTCCGCCGGGGGCACTAGGGGAAACACCATATATTTT
-	TRBV7-9	TRBJ1-1	-	CASSLYGPITEAFF	TGTGCCAGCAGCTTATACGGCCCGATCACTGAAGCTTTCTTT
TRBD1	TRBV5-4	TRBJ1-1	many	CASSTGQMNTEAFF	TGTGCCAGCTCGACGGGACAGATGAACACTGAAGCTTTCTTT
-	TRBV12-3/TRBV12-4	TRBJ1-2	many	CASSHDSYGYTF	TGTGCCAGCAGCCATGACAGCTATGGCTACACCTTC
-	TRBV7-9	TRBJ2-3	many	CASRRVPTKRTDTQYF	TGTGCCAGCAGGAGGGTACCCACCAAACGCACAGATACGCAGTATTTT
TRBD2	TRBV5-1	TRBJ2-1	many	CASSFGSLAASYNEQFF	TGCGCCAGCAGCTTTGGCAGCCTAGCGGCCTCCTACAATGAGCAGTTCTTC
-	TRBV2	TRBJ1-2	many	CASSEAAYGYTF	TGTGCCAGCAGTGAAGCAGCCTATGGCTACACCTTC
-	TRBV7-2	TRBJ2-5	-	CASSLGWGHRHQETQYF	TGTGCCAGCAGCTTAGGGTGGGGACACAGACACCAAGAGACCCAGTACTTC
-	TRBV7-9	TRBJ2-1	many	CASSPDDGRSYNEQFF	TGTGCCAGCAGCCCTGATGACGGGAGATCCTACAATGAGCAGTTCTTC
-	TRBV12-3/TRBV12-4	TRBJ2-1	many	CASRLGGANYNEQFF	TGTGCCAGCAGATTAGGGGGGGCCAATTACAATGAGCAGTTCTTC
-	TRBV28	TRBJ1-2	many	CASSLGGAQGYGYTF	TGTGCCAGCAGTTTAGGGGGGGCGCAGGGCTATGGCTACACCTTC
-	TRBV7-9	TRBJ1-4	many	CASSLSPSTNEKLFF	TGTGCCAGCAGCTTATCCCCGTCAACTAATGAAAAACTGTTTTTT
-	TRBV6-2/TRBV6-3	TRBJ1-1	many	CASSHHQGTSRTEAFF	TGTGCCAGCAGCCACCACCAGGGGACATCACGCACTGAAGCTTTCTTT
TRBD1	TRBV7-3	TRBJ2-3	many	CASSSGQGYTDTQYF	TGTGCCAGCAGCTCGGGACAGGGATACACAGATACGCAGTATTTT
-	TRBV5-1	TRBJ2-7	few	CASSLDHLRRYEQYF	TGCGCCAGCAGCTTGGACCATCTCAGGCGCTACGAGCAGTACTTC
-	TRBV7-9	TRBJ2-5	many	CASSYLLETQYF	TGTGCCAGCAGCTATTTATTGGAGACCCAGTACTTC
-	TRBV5-1	TRBJ2-1	-	CASSLERASSYNEQFF	TGCGCCAGCAGCTTGGAACGGGCCAGCTCCTACAATGAGCAGTTCTTC
-	TRBV24-1	TRBJ1-2	many	CATSDYYGYTF	TGTGCCACCAGTGATTATTACGGCTACACCTTC
-	TRBV18	TRBJ1-5	-	CASSWGWGQDQPQHF	TGTGCCAGCTCATGGGGCTGGGGGCAGGATCAGCCCCAGCATTTT
TRBD2	TRBV4-3	TRBJ2-5	many	CASSHSSGGRETQYF	TGCGCCAGCAGCCATTCCAGCGGGGGAAGGGAGACCCAGTACTTC
-	TRBV7-3	TRBJ2-3	many	CASSSRQTTDTQYF	TGTGCCAGCAGCTCGAGACAGACTACAGATACGCAGTATTTT
TRBD1	TRBV7-2	TRBJ2-2	many	CASSFRTGVTGELFF	TGTGCCAGCAGCTTCCGGACAGGCGTCACCGGGGAGCTGTTTTTT
-	TRBV5-1	TRBJ2-5	many	CASRPTTGLQETQYF	TGCGCCAGCAGACCGACTACAGGGCTACAAGAGACCCAGTACTTC
-	TRBV5-1	TRBJ1-1	many	CASSYRQTKYEAFF	TGCGCCAGCAGCTACCGACAGACCAAATATGAAGCTTTCTTT
-	TRBV7-2	TRBJ2-3	many	CASSLAGGGGPADTQYF	TGTGCCAGCAGCTTAGCCGGTGGGGGGGGGCCAGCGGATACGCAGTATTTT
TRBD1	TRBV30	TRBJ2-2	many	CAWNQGALTGELFF	TGTGCCTGGAACCAGGGGGCGCTCACCGGGGAGCTGTTTTTT
-	TRBV12-3/TRBV12-4	TRBJ2-7	many	CASSTGHSSEQYF	TGTGCCAGCAGCACGGGACATTCTAGCGAGCAGTACTTC
-	TRBV4-1	TRBJ2-7	many	CASSQDGRYEQYF	TGCGCCAGCAGCCAAGATGGACGGTACGAGCAGTACTTC
-	TRBV4-3	TRBJ2-3	many	CASSQGGRVPDTQYF	TGCGCCAGCAGCCAAGGGGGCAGGGTCCCAGATACGCAGTATTTT